A single sample is the source of the 22 T cell receptor beta chains below, sequenced in a study of OX40 agonist ivuxolimab in advanced cancers. TCRdb keeps only in-frame clones here, not all; method: immunoSEQ multiplex PCR. This table has approximately 82,000 clones, over 70% appearing once. This specimen consisted of CD4+ or CD8+ T cells sorted from blood, obtained in a trial of the OX40 agonist ivuxolimab. The receptors were sampled from an adult with an advanced solid tumor such as melanoma, head and neck, liver or kidney cancer.

This rearrangement joins TRBV6-6 to TRBJ1-6, with 8 bases aligning to TRBD1. Germline V gene sequence: CDR1 MNHNY, CDR2 SVGAGI (reference sequence). This CDR3 contains 15 residues. J was trimmed by 8 bases and V by 2 bases; bases with no gene match: 5. The CDR3: CASSYAGTGDSPLHF. The CDR3 region has the DNA TGTGCCAGCAGTTACGCCGGGACAGGCGATTCACCCCTCCACTTT.

The rearrangement links TRBV12-5 to TRBJ2-7, with D maybe TRBD1 (6 bases). From germline, CDR1 is LGHNT and CDR2 FRNRAP. The CDR3 totals 14 residues. Trimming removed 3 bases at V and 3 bases at J, with 12 bases between. In nucleotides, the CDR3 is TGTGCTAGTGGTTTAGATCCAGGGGTCTACGAGCAGTACTTC. Translation: CASGLDPGVYEQYF.

This clone was seen a handful of times. J is TRBJ2-3 and V is TRBV7-6; either TRBD1 or TRBD2 may fit D (6 bases each). The germline V gene has CDR1 SGHVS and CDR2 FNYEAQ. V was clipped by 3 bases and J by 5 bases, with 12 bases between them. This CDR3 is built from 14 residues. The CDR3 DNA reads as TGTGCCAGCAGCTTCTCGGGGGCGGAAGATACGCAGTATTTT. Its protein product is CASSFSGAEDTQYF.

The chain has TRBV7-2 and TRBJ2-1, with D possibly called TRBD1 or TRBD2 (6 bases each). Per germline, CDR1 SGHTA and CDR2 FQGNSA. The ends were cut back, 8 bases at V and 4 bases at J, with 15 bases in the middle. CDR3 length: 14 amino acids. The CDR3 nucleotides read TGTGCCAGCCGATGGGGGGCGCCTTACAATGAGCAGTTCTTC. It is translated as CASRWGAPYNEQFF.

The rearrangement joins TRBV4-3 to TRBJ1-2; no firm D call. Per the germline V gene, CDR1 is LGHNA and CDR2 is YSLEER. V was cut by 1 base and J by 7 bases, with 13 bases left in between. The CDR3 is 14 amino acids. CDR3 bases: TGCGCCAGCAGCCAAGGGAAGGGATTCCGTGGCTACACCTTC. It specifies CASSQGKGFRGYTF.

The chain links TRBV30 to TRBJ2-7; possible D gene TRBD1, 7 bases. This CDR3 spans 12 amino acids. The germline V gene has CDR1 GTSNPN and CDR2 SVGIG (reference sequence). Trimming shortened V by 4 bases and J by 3 bases, and 10 bases separated the two germline ends. The CDR3 nucleotides are TGTGCCTGGAACAGGGGAGGCTACGAGCAGTACTTC. Encoded protein: CAWNRGGYEQYF.

V and J are TRBV5-6 and TRBJ2-7; D may be TRBD1 or TRBD2 (5 bases each). CDR3 length: 14 residues. Trimming took off 4 bases at V and 0 bases at J, with 11 bases between the two ends. CDR1 is SGHDT and CDR2 is YYEEEE in the germline V gene. The CDR3 sequence: CASSPGPSSYEQYF. The CDR3 DNA sequence: TGTGCCAGCAGCCCGGGACCGAGCTCCTACGAGCAGTACTTC.

This clone was seen a single time. The gene calls are TRBV19 and TRBJ2-1, with 8 bases lining up with TRBD2. The germline gives CDR1 LNHDA, CDR2 SQIVND (reference sequence). V was clipped by 3 bases and J by 9 bases; unmatched bases: 7. The CDR3 consists of 14 residues. The CDR3 bases are TGTGCCAGTAGTATTCCTGGGCTAGCGGGTGAGCAGTTCTTC. Its protein is CASSIPGLAGEQFF. Drawing the rest from reference TRBV19 and TRBJ2-1, the complete variable domain is DGGITQSPKYLFRKEGQNVTLSCEQNLNHDAMYWYRQDPGQGLRLIYYSQIVNDFQKGDIAEGYSVSREKKESFPLTVTSAQKNPTAFYLCASSIPGLAGEQFFGPGTRLTVL.

This clone is a singleton in its sample. V usage is TRBV5-1 and J usage is TRBJ2-3; no reliable D call. The CDR3 contains 16 residues. Looked up from germline, CDR1 is SGHRS and CDR2 is YFSETQ. V lost 4 bases, J lost 0 bases, and 15 bases lay in between. In DNA, the CDR3 is TGCGCCAGCAGCCCCCGGGTCCTGGGTAGCACAGATACGCAGTATTTT. Translated: CASSPRVLGSTDTQYF. The whole variable domain, filled in from reference TRBV5-1 and TRBJ2-3, reads KAGVTQTPRYLIKTRGQQVTLSCSPISGHRSVSWYQQTPGQGLQFLFEYFSETQRNKGNFPGRFSGRQFSNSRSEMNVSTLELGDSALYLCASSPRVLGSTDTQYFGPGTRLTVL.

The chain uses TRBV9 and TRBJ2-7; D gene unclear. There are 16 residues in the CDR3. V dropped 2 bases and J dropped 2 bases, with 17 bases sitting between them. Per the germline V gene, CDR1 is SGDLS and CDR2 is YYNGEE. CDR3 protein: CASSVSGSVGPYEQYF. DNA for the CDR3: TGTGCCAGCAGCGTCTCCGGGTCCGTCGGACCCTACGAGCAGTACTTC. The full variable domain, with the rest looked up from reference TRBV9 and TRBJ2-7, is DSGVTQTPKHLITATGQRVTLRCSPRSGDLSVYWYQQSLDQGLQFLIQYYNGEERAKGNILERFSAQQFPDLHSELNLSSLELGDSALYFCASSVSGSVGPYEQYFGPGTRLTVT.

The sample holds one count of this clone. J is TRBJ2-2 and V is TRBV6-1; D uncertain. V was cut by 2 bases and J by 7 bases, with 11 bases left in between. This CDR3 region has 14 residues. Germline lookup yields CDR1 MNHNS and CDR2 SASEGT. In DNA form, the CDR3 reads TGTGCCAGCAGTGAAAGGTGGGGTTTCGGGGAGCTGTTTTTT. This translates into CASSERWGFGELFF.

The chain combines TRBV6-4 with TRBJ2-3; D might be TRBD1 (6 bases). The CDR3 is made up of 13 amino acids. Germline CDR1 and CDR2: MRHNA and SNTAGT. V gave up 6 bases and J gave up 5 bases, with 12 bases separating them. This chain's CDR3 is CASSQGYGDTQYF. DNA for the CDR3: TGTGCCAGCAGCCAGGGGTACGGAGATACGCAGTATTTT.

The rearrangement links TRBV5-8 to TRBJ1-3; D gene unclear. Trimming took off 1 base at V and 0 bases at J, with 8 bases between the two ends. Germline CDR1 is SGHTS and CDR2 is YDEGEE. CDR3 length: 15 amino acids. The CDR3 DNA sequence: TGTGCCAGCAGCTTGCTGGGCTTCTCTGGAAACACCATATATTTT. It codes for CASSLLGFSGNTIYF.

The chain has TRBV7-9 and TRBJ1-5; tentatively, D is TRBD1 (5 bases). V was pared by 1 base and J by 7 bases, with 5 bases between. CDR1 is SEHNR, CDR2 FQNEAQ, per germline (reference sequence). The CDR3 has 12 residues. The CDR3 here is CASSLGQQPQHF. The CDR3 DNA follows: TGTGCCAGCAGCTTAGGACAGCAGCCCCAGCATTTT.

This chain connects TRBV4-1 to TRBJ1-1; D is unclear. The CDR3 has 15 amino acids. Trimming stripped 0 bases from V and 4 bases from J, with 12 bases between. The germline CDR1 and CDR2 sequences are MGHRA and YSYEKL. The CDR3 sequence is CASSQEVVIPTEAFF. CDR3 sequence (DNA): TGCGCCAGCAGCCAAGAAGTAGTGATACCCACTGAAGCTTTCTTT.

The chain employs TRBV7-2 and TRBJ2-7; D assignment may be TRBD1 or TRBD2 (6 bases each). The CDR3 contains 14 residues. Germline CDR1 is SGHTA and CDR2 is FQGNSA. V lost 3 bases and J 2 bases, leaving 11 bases between the germline ends. The CDR3 reads CASSLSGAPYEQYF. The CDR3 coding sequence is TGTGCCAGCAGCTTGTCGGGGGCTCCCTACGAGCAGTACTTC. The variable domain in full, with the rest retrieved from reference TRBV7-2 and TRBJ2-7, is GAGVSQSPSNKVTEKGKDVELRCDPISGHTALYWYRQSLGQGLEFLIYFQGNSAPDKSGLPSDRFSAERTGGSVSTLTIQRTQQEDSAVYLCASSLSGAPYEQYFGPGTRLTVT.

This clone has only one observation. The CDR3 DNA follows: TGCGCCAGCAGCCAAGATCGGGTAGCGGGGGGCCGCTCCTACAATGAGCAGTTCTTC. As protein: CASSQDRVAGGRSYNEQFF. The chain uses TRBV4-3 and TRBJ2-1; TRBD2 agrees at 10 bases. This CDR3 spans 19 amino acids. The ends lost 0 bases at V and 0 bases at J; junction bases unmatched: 8. The germline gives CDR1 LGHNA, CDR2 YSLEER.

The genes are TRBV5-1 and TRBJ2-3; 8 nucleotides align to TRBD2. This CDR3 comprises 16 residues. Germline values: CDR1 SGHRS, CDR2 YFSETQ. V gave up 1 base and J gave up 2 bases; unmatched junction bases: 6. CDR3 region: CASSLWTGGNTDTQYF. For the CDR3, the DNA is TGCGCCAGCAGCTTGTGGACGGGAGGGAACACAGATACGCAGTATTTT.

The genes are TRBV27 and TRBJ1-5; D is uncertain. The CDR3 length is 13 residues. Germline values: CDR1 MNHEY, CDR2 SMNVEV (reference sequence). V was trimmed by 4 bases and J by 5 bases, leaving 9 bases between them. CDR3 DNA: TGTGCCAGCAGTTCCTCTACGGATCAGCCCCAGCATTTT. Translated: CASSSSTDQPQHF.

The chain recombines TRBV7-8 with TRBJ2-7; TRBD1 agrees at 7 bases. The trim removed 6 bases at V and 10 bases at J, leaving 12 bases unmatched. Germline CDR1 reads SGHVS; CDR2 reads FQNEAQ. The CDR3 has 13 residues. CDR3 nucleotide sequence: TGTGCCAGCAGGGACTCGACAGGGTCCGAACAGTACTTC. Translation: CASRDSTGSEQYF.

The chain carries TRBV4-3 and TRBJ1-2; D gene unclear. V was shortened by 2 bases and J by 2 bases, with 15 bases between the two germline ends. This CDR3 has 16 residues. Germline CDR1 is LGHNA and CDR2 is YSLEER. CDR3 residues: CASSQSQVRRNYGYTF. The CDR3 bases are TGCGCCAGCAGCCAAAGTCAGGTCCGGAGGAACTATGGCTACACCTTC.

The chain couples TRBV14 to TRBJ2-2; D is unresolved. This CDR3 has 15 amino acids. Germline-derived CDR1 and CDR2 are SGHDN and FVKESK. Trimming stripped 4 bases from V and 2 bases from J, with 11 bases between. For the CDR3, the DNA is TGTGCCAGCAGCCGCCGCCCCAGTAACACCGGGGAGCTGTTTTTT. Its translation: CASSRRPSNTGELFF.